Listed here are 28 T cell receptor beta chains from one sample, sequenced in a study of shared clonotypes between healthy human individuals. Only in-frame clones appear in the TCRdb table, and some are missing; sequencing was by immunoSEQ multiplex PCR. The data show more than 1,200,000 clones, roughly 98.5% seen once. Sequences were obtained from naive CD4+ T cells sorted from blood. Regarding subset: CD45RA+ positively selected. These receptors all stem from a young man in good health.

The chain combines TRBV10-1 with TRBJ2-3, with D possibly called TRBD1 or TRBD2 (5 bases each). CDR1 and CDR2 (germline): WNHNN, SYGVQD (reference sequence). The CDR3 contains 14 residues. V lost 4 bases and J 5 bases, leaving 13 bases between the germline ends. In nucleotides, the CDR3 is TGCGCCAGCAGTGTGGGGGACGGGCAAGATACGCAGTATTTT. Translating gives CASSVGDGQDTQYF.

The rearrangement joins TRBV11-2 to TRBJ2-7; no reliable D call. This CDR3 has 14 amino acids. Trimming left V 2 bases short and J 2 bases short, with 10 bases between. Germline V CDR1 and CDR2: SGHAT, FQNNGV. The DNA of the CDR3 is TGTGCCAGCAGCTTAACGGACGGAACCTACGAGCAGTACTTC. It specifies CASSLTDGTYEQYF.

The chain has TRBV6-6 and TRBJ2-7; 10 nucleotides agree with TRBD1. CDR1 and CDR2 (germline): MNHNY, SVGAGI (reference sequence). J gave up 12 bases and V 10 bases, and 9 bases lay outside the gene matches. The CDR3 loop spans 11 amino acids. In DNA, the CDR3 is TGTGCCAACCAACCGGGACAGGGGATGTACTTC. Protein sequence: CANQPGQGMYF.

This chain links TRBV5-1 with TRBJ2-7; TRBD2 aligns across 9 bases. V shed 2 bases, J shed 5 bases, and the junction held 2 bases outside the gene matches. This CDR3 region has 13 residues. Per germline, CDR1 SGHRS and CDR2 YFSETQ. CDR3 protein: CASSFSGSDEQYF. CDR3 bases: TGCGCCAGCAGCTTTAGCGGGAGCGACGAGCAGTACTTC.

The chain combines TRBV30 with TRBJ1-1, with 8 bases fitting TRBD1. The length of the CDR3 is 14 residues. J lost 0 bases, V lost 6 bases, and 6 bases had no gene match. Germline CDR1 is GTSNPN and CDR2 is SVGIG (reference sequence). The CDR3 DNA reads as TGTGCCTGTGGACAGGGAAACATGAACACTGAAGCTTTCTTT. Encoded protein: CACGQGNMNTEAFF.

V usage is TRBV13 and J usage is TRBJ2-7; D is uncertain. The CDR3 length is 14 residues. V was shortened by 1 base and J by 3 bases, with 10 bases between the two germline ends. The germline V gene has CDR1 PRHDT and CDR2 FYEKMQ (reference sequence). CDR3 DNA: TGTGCCAGCAGCTTAGCGCAACTTATCTACGAGCAGTACTTC. Residues: CASSLAQLIYEQYF.

The table lists this clone with a count of one. CDR3 region: CASALTAGGEETQYF. CDR3 in DNA: TGTGCCAGCGCCTTGACCGCAGGGGGAGAAGAGACCCAGTACTTC. The chain has TRBV7-2 and TRBJ2-5, with 7 nucleotides matching TRBD1. Germline V gene data show CDR1 as SGHTA and CDR2 as FQGNSA. V lost 8 bases, J lost 3 bases, and 12 bases stayed unmatched. The CDR3 is 15 amino acids.

The count of this clone is one. The chain couples TRBV7-9 to TRBJ2-7, with D possibly called TRBD1 or TRBD2 (5 bases each). With 0 bases removed from V and 3 bases from J, the gap between germline ends came to 12 bases. This CDR3 region has 15 residues. The germline V gene has CDR1 SEHNR and CDR2 FQNEAQ (reference sequence). The CDR3: CASSLAGTAGYEQYF. The CDR3 DNA is TGTGCCAGCAGCTTAGCCGGGACGGCGGGCTACGAGCAGTACTTC. Looking up the rest from reference TRBV7-9 and TRBJ2-7 gives the full variable domain: DTGVSQNPRHKITKRGQNVTFRCDPISEHNRLYWYRQTLGQGPEFLTYFQNEAQLEKSRLLSDRFSAERPKGSFSTLEIQRTEQGDSAMYLCASSLAGTAGYEQYFGPGTRLTVT.

This sequence joins TRBV27 and TRBJ2-3; D is unclear. This CDR3 spans 18 amino acids. The germline V and J ends were trimmed by 3 bases and 2 bases, with 21 bases remaining between them. The germline V gene encodes CDR1 MNHEY and CDR2 SMNVEV (reference sequence). Here the CDR3 DNA reads TGTGCCAGCAGTTTTCGAGAGATTAGCCGTCGAGACACAGATACGCAGTATTTT. Translated: CASSFREISRRDTDTQYF.

For this clone: Other DNA sequences within the sample encode an identical CDR3. The J gene is TRBJ2-5, the V gene TRBV5-1, with D hard to call. Trimming stripped 4 bases from V and 3 bases from J, with 4 bases between. CDR1 and CDR2 (germline): SGHRS, YFSETQ. The length of the CDR3 is 11 residues. CDR3 in amino acids: CASSREETQYF. The CDR3 coding sequence is TGCGCCAGCAGCAGAGAAGAGACCCAGTACTTC.

V gene TRBV2 combines with J gene TRBJ1-1; D unresolved. The germline V gene encodes CDR1 SNHLY and CDR2 FYNNEI. Trimming cost V 8 bases and J 0 bases, with 10 bases left between them. The CDR3 spans 13 residues. The CDR3 reads CASWVTMNTEAFF. CDR3 DNA sequence: TGTGCCAGCTGGGTCACAATGAACACTGAAGCTTTCTTT.

Concerning this clone itself: Other DNA sequences from this sample encode an identical CDR3 as well. The rearrangement links TRBV28 to TRBJ1-1, with D tentatively TRBD1 (5 bases). CDR1 MDHEN and CDR2 SYDVKM come from the germline V gene. This CDR3 is 14 amino acids long. V lost 2 bases to trimming and J lost 1 base, with 8 bases between them. This chain's CDR3 is CASSLTGPNTEAFF. The CDR3 DNA sequence: TGTGCCAGCAGTTTAACGGGGCCGAACACTGAAGCTTTCTTT.

This chain joins TRBV9 and TRBJ2-1; perhaps TRBD2 as D (6 bases). The ends were cut back, 0 bases at V and 8 bases at J, with 15 bases in the middle. The germline V gene has CDR1 SGDLS and CDR2 YYNGEE. The CDR3 spans 15 residues. CDR3 region: CASSVGGGNPHEQFF. In DNA form, the CDR3 reads TGTGCCAGCAGCGTAGGAGGAGGGAACCCCCATGAGCAGTTCTTC.

Points on this clone: This CDR3 is also generated by other DNA sequences in the sample. The chain recombines TRBV2 with TRBJ2-7; the D gene is possibly TRBD2 (5 bases). CDR3 length: 12 amino acids. Per the germline V gene, CDR1 is SNHLY and CDR2 is FYNNEI. Trimming left V 2 bases short and J 3 bases short, with 5 bases between. For the CDR3, the DNA is TGTGCCAGCAGTGAACGGGGCTACGAGCAGTACTTC. Amino acid sequence: CASSERGYEQYF.

This chain joins TRBV2 and TRBJ1-4; possible D gene TRBD1, 6 bases. CDR1 SNHLY and CDR2 FYNNEI come from the germline V gene. The CDR3 loop spans 11 amino acids. V lost 9 bases to trimming and J lost 7 bases, with 9 bases between them. CDR3: CARGGSEKLFF. As DNA, the CDR3 is TGTGCCAGGGGGGGCAGTGAAAAACTGTTTTTT.

The rearrangement uses TRBV5-1 and TRBJ2-3; D is perhaps TRBD1 (6 bases). The CDR3 spans 15 residues. V lost 4 bases and J 1 base, leaving 13 bases between the germline ends. The germline V gene encodes CDR1 SGHRS and CDR2 YFSETQ. The CDR3 here is CASSPRQDRTDTQYF. The CDR3 nucleotides are TGCGCCAGCAGCCCAAGACAGGATCGCACAGATACGCAGTATTTT.

V and J are TRBV11-2 and TRBJ2-1, with 9 bases identical to TRBD2. The length of the CDR3 is 16 residues. Germline V gene lookup returns CDR1 SGHAT and CDR2 FQNNGV. Trimming cost V 4 bases and J 7 bases; bases outside gene matches: 11. CDR3 residues: CASSSLSSGRRNEQFF. The CDR3 DNA follows: TGTGCCAGCAGCTCACTTAGCAGCGGGAGGAGGAATGAGCAGTTCTTC.

The V call is TRBV5-1, the J call TRBJ2-3; TRBD2 matches 14 bases. There are 15 residues in the CDR3. In germline, CDR1 is SGHRS, CDR2 YFSETQ. J gave up 5 bases and V 6 bases, and 5 bases lay outside the gene matches. In DNA, the CDR3 is TGCGCCAGCACCCTCGGACTAGCGGGAGGAGATACGCAGTATTTT. This codes for CASTLGLAGGDTQYF.

This rearrangement joins TRBV7-6 to TRBJ2-7, with unresolved D. V dropped 3 bases and J dropped 5 bases, with 14 bases sitting between them. Germline V lookup: CDR1 SGHVS, CDR2 FNYEAQ. The CDR3 consists of 14 residues. The CDR3 DNA is TGTGCCAGCAGCTTCACCCCCGACTCGCACGAGCAGTACTTC. Its protein is CASSFTPDSHEQYF.

V usage is TRBV11-2 and J usage is TRBJ2-3; TRBD2 might be the D (5 bases). V gave up 3 bases and J gave up 5 bases, with 15 bases separating them. The CDR3 is 15 amino acids. The germline CDR1 and CDR2 sequences are SGHAT and FQNNGV. The CDR3 bases are TGTGCCAGCAGCTTCCGAGCGGTTAACAGAGATACGCAGTATTTT. Protein product: CASSFRAVNRDTQYF.

The chain is built from TRBV5-1 and TRBJ2-3, with D perhaps matching TRBD2 (5 bases). Germline V gene data show CDR1 as SGHRS and CDR2 as YFSETQ. Trimming stripped 4 bases from V and 2 bases from J, with 17 bases between. The CDR3 extends over 16 amino acids. DNA for the CDR3: TGCGCCAGCAGCCGGGGAAGCGGAACTAACACAGATACGCAGTATTTT. It is translated as CASSRGSGTNTDTQYF.

The chain couples TRBV7-8 to TRBJ2-3, with a possible D match to TRBD2 (5 bases). The germline CDR1 and CDR2 sequences are SGHVS and FQNEAQ. CDR3 size: 16 residues. Trimming left V 4 bases short and J 2 bases short, with 16 bases between. In nucleotides, the CDR3 is TGTGCCAGCAGCTCTGAGGGTTGGTCGGACACAGATACGCAGTATTTT. This gives the protein CASSSEGWSDTDTQYF.

This chain joins TRBV7-9 and TRBJ1-5, with D possibly being TRBD1 (6 bases). The CDR3 length is 15 residues. V lost 1 base, J lost 6 bases, and 13 bases lay in between. Germline values: CDR1 SEHNR, CDR2 FQNEAQ (reference sequence). The CDR3 protein is CASSLGGGGSQPQHF. The CDR3 DNA sequence: TGTGCCAGCAGCTTAGGCGGGGGCGGATCTCAGCCCCAGCATTTT.

V is TRBV27 and J is TRBJ2-2, with a tentative D call TRBD2 (5 bases). V gave up 3 bases and J gave up 4 bases, with 9 bases separating them. Germline V CDR1 and CDR2: MNHEY, SMNVEV (reference sequence). This CDR3 contains 14 residues. The CDR3 loop is CASSFGVPTGELFF. CDR3 sequence (DNA): TGTGCCAGCAGTTTCGGGGTCCCCACCGGGGAGCTGTTTTTT.

Only a few counts were recorded for this clone. This sample also contains other DNA sequences that code for the same CDR3. The chain recombines TRBV15 with TRBJ2-5; unclear D gene. V was trimmed by 3 bases and J by 2 bases, leaving 7 bases between them. There are 13 residues in the CDR3. Germline V lookup: CDR1 LNHNV, CDR2 YYDKDF (reference sequence). This chain's CDR3 is CATSSGPQETQYF. The CDR3 nucleotides read TGTGCCACCAGCAGTGGACCACAAGAGACCCAGTACTTC.

The V and J genes are TRBV18 and TRBJ2-7; 11 nucleotides match TRBD2. V lost 6 bases and J lost 4; bases outside the gene matches: 5. The CDR3 has 14 residues. In germline, CDR1 is KGHSH, CDR2 LQKENI. The CDR3 DNA sequence: TGTGCCAGCTCGACACTAGCGGGAGAATACGAGCAGTACTTC. This encodes CASSTLAGEYEQYF.

The chain uses TRBV9 and TRBJ2-2, with 10 bases fitting TRBD1. The CDR3 length is 17 residues. Trimming at V came to 3 bases and at J to 6 bases, leaving 11 bases not matched to a gene. Germline-derived CDR1 and CDR2 are SGDLS and YYNGEE. The DNA for the CDR3 is TGTGCCAGCAGCGAGAGGGGACAGGGGCCGCGAGCCGGGGAGCTGTTTTTT. Its protein is CASSERGQGPRAGELFF.

Of note for this clone: The sample contains more than one DNA sequence encoding this CDR3. This rearrangement joins TRBV28 to TRBJ2-1, with D maybe TRBD1 (6 bases). Germline V lookup: CDR1 MDHEN, CDR2 SYDVKM. The CDR3 is 15 amino acids. V was cut by 2 bases and J by 0 bases, with 8 bases left in between. The CDR3 here is CASSLGGYSYNEQFF. For the CDR3, the DNA is TGTGCCAGCAGTTTAGGGGGCTACTCCTACAATGAGCAGTTCTTC.